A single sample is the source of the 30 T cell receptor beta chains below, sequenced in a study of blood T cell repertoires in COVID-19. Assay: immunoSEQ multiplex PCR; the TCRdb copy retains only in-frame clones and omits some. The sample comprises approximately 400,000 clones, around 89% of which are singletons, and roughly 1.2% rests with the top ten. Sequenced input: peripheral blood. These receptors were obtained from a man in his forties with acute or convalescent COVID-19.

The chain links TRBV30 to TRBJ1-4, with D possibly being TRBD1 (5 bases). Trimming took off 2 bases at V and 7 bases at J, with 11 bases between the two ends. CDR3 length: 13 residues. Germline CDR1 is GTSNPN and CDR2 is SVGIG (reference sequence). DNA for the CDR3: TGTGCCTGGAGTCCCAGGGAGGGTGAAAAACTGTTTTTT. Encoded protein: CAWSPREGEKLFF.

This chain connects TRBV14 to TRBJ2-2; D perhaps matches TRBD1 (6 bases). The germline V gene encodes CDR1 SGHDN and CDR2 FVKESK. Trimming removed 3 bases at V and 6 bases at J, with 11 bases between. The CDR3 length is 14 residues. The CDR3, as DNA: TGTGCCAGCAGCCATAACAGGGTCCCCGGGGAGCTGTTTTTT. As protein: CASSHNRVPGELFF.

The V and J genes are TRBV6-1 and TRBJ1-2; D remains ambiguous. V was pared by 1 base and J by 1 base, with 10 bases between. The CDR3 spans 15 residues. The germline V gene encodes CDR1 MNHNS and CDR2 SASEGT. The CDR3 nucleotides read TGTGCCAGCAGTGAAGGACACCTCCTTAACTATGGCTACACCTTC. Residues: CASSEGHLLNYGYTF.

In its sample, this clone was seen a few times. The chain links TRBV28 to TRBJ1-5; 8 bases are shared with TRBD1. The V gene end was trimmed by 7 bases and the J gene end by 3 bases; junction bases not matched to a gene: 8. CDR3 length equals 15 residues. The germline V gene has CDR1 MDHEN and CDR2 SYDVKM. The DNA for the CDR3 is TGTGCCAGCATCCCCCAGGGGGCGGTCAATCAGCCCCAGCATTTT. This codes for CASIPQGAVNQPQHF.

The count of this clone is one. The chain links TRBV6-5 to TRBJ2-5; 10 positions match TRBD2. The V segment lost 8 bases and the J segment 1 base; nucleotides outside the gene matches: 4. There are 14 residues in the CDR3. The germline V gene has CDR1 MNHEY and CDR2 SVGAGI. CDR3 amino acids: CASGLAGAQETQYF. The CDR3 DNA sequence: TGTGCCAGCGGGCTAGCGGGGGCCCAAGAGACCCAGTACTTC.

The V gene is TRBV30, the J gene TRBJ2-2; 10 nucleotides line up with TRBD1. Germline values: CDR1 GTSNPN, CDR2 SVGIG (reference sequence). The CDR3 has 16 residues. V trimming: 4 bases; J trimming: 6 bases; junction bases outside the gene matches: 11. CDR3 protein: CAWILRDRGAAGELFF. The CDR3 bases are TGTGCCTGGATTCTCCGGGACAGGGGTGCGGCCGGGGAGCTGTTTTTT.

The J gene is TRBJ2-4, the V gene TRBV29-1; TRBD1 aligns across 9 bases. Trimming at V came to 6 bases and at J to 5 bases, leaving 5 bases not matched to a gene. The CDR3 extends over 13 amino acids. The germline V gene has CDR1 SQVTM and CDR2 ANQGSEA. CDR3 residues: CSVGQGPQNIQYF. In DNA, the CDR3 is TGCAGCGTAGGACAGGGGCCCCAAAACATTCAGTACTTC.

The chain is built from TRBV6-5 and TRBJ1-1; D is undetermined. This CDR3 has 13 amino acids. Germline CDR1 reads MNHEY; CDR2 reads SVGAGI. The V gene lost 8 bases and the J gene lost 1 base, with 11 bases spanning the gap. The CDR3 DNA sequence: TGTGCCAGCCCCGCGGGATGGAACACTGAAGCTTTCTTT. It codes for CASPAGWNTEAFF.

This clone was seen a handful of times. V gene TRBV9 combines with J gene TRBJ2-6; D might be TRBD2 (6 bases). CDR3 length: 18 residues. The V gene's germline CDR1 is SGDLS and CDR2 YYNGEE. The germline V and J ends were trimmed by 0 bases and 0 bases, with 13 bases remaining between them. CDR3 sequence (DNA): TGTGCCAGCAGCGTAGTGTCTAGCGAACTCTCTGGGGCCAACGTCCTGACTTTC. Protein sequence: CASSVVSSELSGANVLTF.

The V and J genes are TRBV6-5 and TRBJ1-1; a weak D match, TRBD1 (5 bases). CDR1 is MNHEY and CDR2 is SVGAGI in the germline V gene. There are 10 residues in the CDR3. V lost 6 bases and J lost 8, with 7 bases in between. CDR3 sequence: CASRQVEAFF. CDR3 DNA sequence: TGTGCCAGCAGACAGGTAGAAGCTTTCTTT.

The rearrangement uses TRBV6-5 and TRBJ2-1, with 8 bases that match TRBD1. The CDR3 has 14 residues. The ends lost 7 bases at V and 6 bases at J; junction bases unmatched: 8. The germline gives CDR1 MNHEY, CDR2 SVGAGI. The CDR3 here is CASTLGQGINEQFF. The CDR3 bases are TGTGCCAGCACCCTAGGACAGGGTATCAATGAGCAGTTCTTC.

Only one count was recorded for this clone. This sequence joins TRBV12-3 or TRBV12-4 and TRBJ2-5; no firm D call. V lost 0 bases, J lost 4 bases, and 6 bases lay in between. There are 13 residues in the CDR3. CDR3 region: CASSLALRETQYF. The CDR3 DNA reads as TGTGCCAGCAGTTTAGCGCTAAGAGAGACCCAGTACTTC.

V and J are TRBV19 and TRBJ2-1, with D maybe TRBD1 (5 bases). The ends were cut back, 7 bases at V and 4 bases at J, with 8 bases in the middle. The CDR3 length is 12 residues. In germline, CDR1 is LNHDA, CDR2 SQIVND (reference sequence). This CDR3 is CASNDRYNEQFF. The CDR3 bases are TGTGCCAGTAACGACAGATACAATGAGCAGTTCTTC.

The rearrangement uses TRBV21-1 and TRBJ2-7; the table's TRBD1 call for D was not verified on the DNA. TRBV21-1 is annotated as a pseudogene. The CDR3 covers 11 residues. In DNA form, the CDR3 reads TGTGCCAGCAGACAGGTCTACGAGCAGTACTTC. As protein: CASRQVYEQYF.

The chain's CDR3 is CASSWGQGTGEQYF. The CDR3 nucleotides read TGTGCCAGCAGCTGGGGACAGGGTACCGGCGAGCAGTACTTC. The chain employs TRBV11-2 and TRBJ2-7; TRBD1 matches at 9 bases. CDR1 and CDR2 (germline): SGHAT, FQNNGV. Trimming took 4 bases from V and 6 from J; bases not matched to a gene: 7. The CDR3 length is 14 residues.

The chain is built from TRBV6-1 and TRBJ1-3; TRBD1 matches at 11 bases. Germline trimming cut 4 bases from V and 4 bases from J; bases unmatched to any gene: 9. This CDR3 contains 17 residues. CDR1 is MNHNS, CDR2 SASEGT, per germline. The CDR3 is CASSGRRDRGAGNTIYF. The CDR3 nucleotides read TGTGCCAGCAGTGGCCGCCGGGACAGGGGGGCCGGAAACACCATATATTTT.

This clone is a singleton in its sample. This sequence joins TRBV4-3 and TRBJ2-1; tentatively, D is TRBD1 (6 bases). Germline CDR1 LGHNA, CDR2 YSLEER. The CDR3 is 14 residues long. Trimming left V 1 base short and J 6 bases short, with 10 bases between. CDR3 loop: CASSQARGINEQFF. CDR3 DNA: TGCGCCAGCAGCCAAGCCAGGGGAATCAATGAGCAGTTCTTC.

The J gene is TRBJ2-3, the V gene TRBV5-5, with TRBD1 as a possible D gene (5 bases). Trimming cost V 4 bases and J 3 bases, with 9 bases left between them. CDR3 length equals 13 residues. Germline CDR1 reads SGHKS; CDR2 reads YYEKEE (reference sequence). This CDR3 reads CASSRQFTDTQYF. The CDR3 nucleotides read TGTGCCAGCAGCCGACAGTTTACAGATACGCAGTATTTT. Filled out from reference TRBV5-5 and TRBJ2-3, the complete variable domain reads DAGVTQSPTHLIKTRGQQVTLRCSPISGHKSVSWYQQVLGQGPQFIFQYYEKEERGRGNFPDRFSARQFPNYSSELNVNALLLGDSALYLCASSRQFTDTQYFGPGTRLTVL.

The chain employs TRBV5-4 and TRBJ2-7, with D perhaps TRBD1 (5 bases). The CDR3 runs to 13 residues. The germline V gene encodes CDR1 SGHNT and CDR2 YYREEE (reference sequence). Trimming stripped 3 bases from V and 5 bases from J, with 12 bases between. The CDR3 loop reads CASSSGPLDEQYF. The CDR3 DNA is TGTGCCAGCAGCTCAGGGCCGTTGGACGAGCAGTACTTC.

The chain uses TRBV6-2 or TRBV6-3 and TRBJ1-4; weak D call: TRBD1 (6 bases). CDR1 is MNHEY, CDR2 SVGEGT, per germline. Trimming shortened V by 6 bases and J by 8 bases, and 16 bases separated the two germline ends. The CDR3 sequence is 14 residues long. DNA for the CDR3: TGTGCCAGCAGCACCCGACAGGACCTCGAAAAACTGTTTTTT. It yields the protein CASSTRQDLEKLFF.

The CDR3 nucleotides read TGTGCCAGCAGCTTGCGGGAGGGCTACGAGCAGTACTTC. This codes for CASSLREGYEQYF. The chain carries TRBV7-2 and TRBJ2-7; 9 positions match TRBD2. CDR1 and CDR2 (germline): SGHTA, FQGNSA. The CDR3 has 13 amino acids. The V segment lost 3 bases and the J segment 3 bases; nucleotides outside the gene matches: 0.

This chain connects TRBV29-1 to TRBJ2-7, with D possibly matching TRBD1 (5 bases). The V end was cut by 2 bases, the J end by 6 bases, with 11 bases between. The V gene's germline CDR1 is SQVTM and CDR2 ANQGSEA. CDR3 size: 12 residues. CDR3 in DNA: TGCAGCGTTGAATGGGGCAGTCCCGAGCAGTACTTC. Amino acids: CSVEWGSPEQYF.

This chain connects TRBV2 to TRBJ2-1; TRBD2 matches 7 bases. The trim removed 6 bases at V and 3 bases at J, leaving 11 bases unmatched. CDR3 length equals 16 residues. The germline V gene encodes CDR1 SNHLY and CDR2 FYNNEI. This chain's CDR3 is CASRRRREGDYNEQFF. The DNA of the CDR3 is TGTGCCAGCAGGAGGAGGAGGGAGGGAGACTACAATGAGCAGTTCTTC.

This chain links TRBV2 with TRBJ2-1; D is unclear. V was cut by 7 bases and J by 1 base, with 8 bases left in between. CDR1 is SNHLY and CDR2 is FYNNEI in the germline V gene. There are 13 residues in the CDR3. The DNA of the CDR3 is TGTGCCAGCATTATTTTTTCCTACAATGAGCAGTTCTTC. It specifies CASIIFSYNEQFF.

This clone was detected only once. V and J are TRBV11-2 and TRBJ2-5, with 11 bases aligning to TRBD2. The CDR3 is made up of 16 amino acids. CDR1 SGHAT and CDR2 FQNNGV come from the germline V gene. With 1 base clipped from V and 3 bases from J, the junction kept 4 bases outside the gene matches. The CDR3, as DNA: TGTGCCAGCAGCTTAGTTGGACTAGCGGGTAAAGAGACCCAGTACTTC. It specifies CASSLVGLAGKETQYF.

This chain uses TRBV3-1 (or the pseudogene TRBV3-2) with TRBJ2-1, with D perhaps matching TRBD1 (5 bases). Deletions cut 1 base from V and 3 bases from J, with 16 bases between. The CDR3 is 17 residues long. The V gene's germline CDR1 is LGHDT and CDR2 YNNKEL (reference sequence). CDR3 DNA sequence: TGTGCCAGCAGCCAAGTAAGGGGAACGGGCGGCTACAATGAGCAGTTCTTC. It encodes CASSQVRGTGGYNEQFF.

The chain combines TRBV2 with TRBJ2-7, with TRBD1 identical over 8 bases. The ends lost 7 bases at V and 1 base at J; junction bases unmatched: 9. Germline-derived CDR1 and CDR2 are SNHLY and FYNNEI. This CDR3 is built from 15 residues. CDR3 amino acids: CASIMETGGSYEQYF. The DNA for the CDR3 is TGTGCCAGCATTATGGAAACAGGGGGGTCCTACGAGCAGTACTTC. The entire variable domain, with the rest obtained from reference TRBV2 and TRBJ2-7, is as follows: EPEVTQTPSHQVTQMGQEVILRCVPISNHLYFYWYRQILGQKVEFLVSFYNNEISEKSEIFDDQFSVERPDGSNFTLKIRSTKLEDSAMYFCASIMETGGSYEQYFGPGTRLTVT.

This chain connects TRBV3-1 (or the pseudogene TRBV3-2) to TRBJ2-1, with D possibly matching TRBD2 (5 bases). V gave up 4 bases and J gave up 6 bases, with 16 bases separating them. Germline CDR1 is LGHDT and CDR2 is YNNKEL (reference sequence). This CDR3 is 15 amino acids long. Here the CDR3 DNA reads TGTGCCAGCAGCCCATCGAAGGACTGGATCAATGAGCAGTTCTTC. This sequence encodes CASSPSKDWINEQFF.

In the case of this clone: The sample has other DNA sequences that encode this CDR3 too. CDR3 nucleotide sequence: TGTGCCAGTAGTATAGCCCGGGAGGGCACAGATACGCAGTATTTT. This gives the protein CASSIAREGTDTQYF. The V and J genes are TRBV19 and TRBJ2-3; 7 nucleotides match TRBD2. V lost 1 base and J lost 1; bases outside the gene matches: 2. The CDR3 consists of 15 residues. The V gene's germline CDR1 is LNHDA and CDR2 SQIVND (reference sequence). The variable domain in full, with the rest retrieved from reference TRBV19 and TRBJ2-3, is DGGITQSPKYLFRKEGQNVTLSCEQNLNHDAMYWYRQDPGQGLRLIYYSQIVNDFQKGDIAEGYSVSREKKESFPLTVTSAQKNPTAFYLCASSIAREGTDTQYFGPGTRLTVL.

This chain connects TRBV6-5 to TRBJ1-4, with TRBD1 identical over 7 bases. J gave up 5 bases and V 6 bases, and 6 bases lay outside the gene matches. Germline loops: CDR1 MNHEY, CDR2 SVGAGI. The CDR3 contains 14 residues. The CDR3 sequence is CASSDGQDNEKLFF. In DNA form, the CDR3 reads TGTGCCAGCAGCGATGGACAGGACAATGAAAAACTGTTTTTT.